Given below is one TCR beta chain in context. The clone's antigen remains unknown. Qualities for individual bases were not recorded, and no much larger clone is one base off. This specimen comes from a study of T cells in Graves' hyperthyroidism and ophthalmopathy (dated 2019 in TCRdb). Concerning the study at large: Peripheral blood was collected at initial diagnosis, before any treatment. TCR V-J signatures able to tell the groups apart were searched for in a discovery cohort of 90 to 100 patients, of whom 40 to 45 had Graves' ophthalmopathy and roughly 57 had stable Graves' hyperthyroidism. Prospective prediction of ophthalmopathy was tested in an independent validation cohort consisting of 18 hyperthyroidism patients and some 17 patients who later progressed to ophthalmopathy. The 90 or so discovery patients were randomly split 7:3 into training and test sets. The study also compared thyroid tissue and blood T-cell repertoires from a handful of Graves' hyperthyroidism patients. After blood sampling, hyperthyroidism patients were treated with methimazole at a starting dose of 30 mg daily, and ophthalmopathy patients were treated with high-dose intravenous methylprednisolone. TCR Vbeta CDR3 sequencing of 130 to 150 peripheral blood samples (about 45 ophthalmopathy, 75 or so hyperthyroidism and approximately 17 progressor patients) is reported in the paper. What the research found in general, with its limitations: Ophthalmopathy was separated from stable hyperthyroidism by a 13 V-J signature model, with about 86% sensitivity and about 81% specificity obtained in cross-validation and 80%/75% obtained in testing. Most expanded thyroid clonotypes (frequency above 0.001) were also found in blood, which suggests that blood repertoires may mirror thyroid immune responses. In validation, the model predicted progression to ophthalmopathy with roughly 66% sensitivity and less than 80% specificity, a median of around 6.6 months before onset. Sample size was not statistically predetermined, and blinding of investigators to group allocation was not performed.

The TCR beta CDR3 regions were amplified from the RNA transcripts. The first round of RT-PCR for the TCR CDR3 was performed with the HTBI primer set and the Qiagen OneStep RT-PCR kit. A second multiplex PCR round built the libraries, followed by size selection and purification. The libraries were sequenced on an Illumina HiSeq2000 using paired-end 100 bp reads. The original pipeline was this. SOAPnuke was used to process the raw data, throwing out any read that contained adapters or uncalled bases, had a mean Phred below 15, or lacked an exact constant-primer or identifier match. COPE v1.2.5 was used to merge high-quality paired reads, and clonotypes were defined as unique nucleotide sequences. MiTCR v1.1 was used to align the clonotypes against IMGT TRBV, TRBD and TRBJ reference segments. Only V-J combinations with frequency above 0.0001, covering 99% to 99.2% of repertoires, were analysed. The TCS score was defined as the ratio of F50 (clonal expansion) to E x V (chaos), calculated using BLOSUM62-based TCRdist between CDR3 peptides within each V-J. Welch's t-statistics and random forest reduced roughly 530 V-J features to some 14, which were used in a naive Bayes classifier (R e1071). TCRdb handled the public reads itself, with Q25 trimming in fastp and clone calling in MiXCR, and kept productive beta chains. Each CDR3 protein gets just one entry, which takes the most common genes and DNA from the rows behind it. TCRdb, rather than the study authors, made the V and J calls. This sample gives under 250,000 distinct CDR3 sequences in total; 15% to 20% of them show up just once. The ten biggest clones cover approximately 50% of the sample.

Stable Graves' hyperthyroidism was defined as no progression to ophthalmopathy during 18 months of follow-up. The hyperthyroidism patients were between 18 and 65 years old and newly diagnosed, with a disease duration of less than 2 months. Any patient with an uncontrolled infection, another autoimmune disease, pregnancy or lactation was excluded. Diagnoses relied on clinical symptoms, serum thyroxine and TRAb, thyroid ultrasound and orbital computed tomography. PBMCs were separated from approximately 9.9 ml of fresh peripheral blood using Ficoll-Paque density gradient centrifugation. Total RNA was extracted using Trizol reagent, and RNA quality was assessed on an Agilent 2100 Bioanalyzer. Sequenced: blood. This receptor was obtained from a man in his forties or fifties with Graves' hyperthyroidism.

The CDR3: CASSVAPVRGNEAFF. The nucleotide sequence reads TGTGCCAGCAGTGTGGCCCCGGTCAGGGGCAATGAAGCTTTCTTT. The chain was built from TRBV2 and TRBJ1-1; the D gene is perhaps TRBD1, on 6 matching bases. Taken from cysteine to phenylalanine, the CDR3 has 15 residues. Kept here is only the CDR3 DNA, which spans 45 bases and is read in frame from base 1. Trimming at the junction amounts to 4 bases on V and 7 bases on J, and the germline ends lie 19 bases apart. The germline V gene yields SNHLY for CDR1 and FYNNEI for CDR2.